This TCR beta chain was recovered during a study of T cell repertoires in cytomegalovirus infection. On the study more broadly: An indication of both CMV infection and matching HLA type came from public TCR beta signatures.

A single record per CDR3 protein comes from TCRdb applying MiXCR to the reads. The table lists about 450,000 distinct CDR3 sequences, 25% to 40% of them singletons. The CDR3 extends over 14 amino acids. CDR1 and CDR2 from the germline V gene are SGDLS and YYNGEE. The ends were cut back, 0 bases at V and 7 bases at J, with 8 bases in the middle. The V and J genes are TRBV9 and TRBJ1-6; D might be TRBD1 (5 bases). The sequence was obtained from a human donor in good health (CMV status not recorded). Some clones in this sample may be carry-over from other donors' samples. Sequencing used PBMCs. CDR3 nucleotide sequence: TGTGCCAGCAGCGTAGATTGGGGGAATTCACCCCTCCACTTT. Protein: CASSVDWGNSPLHF.